This T cell receptor (beta chain) was identified during a study of shared clonotypes between healthy human individuals. Profiling relied on immunoSEQ multiplex PCR, and the TCRdb table lists in-frame clones only, not all of them. The table lists 640,000 or so clones, about two thirds of them singletons. V dropped 4 bases and J dropped 5 bases, with 6 bases sitting between them. From germline, CDR1 is SQVTM and CDR2 ANQGSEA. The CDR3 has 11 residues. Healthy HIV-negative adults without recent acute infections or vaccinations served as donors. This rearrangement joins TRBV29-1 to TRBJ2-1; D call uncertain. Sequenced sample: memory CD4+ T cells sorted from blood. Subset given: CD45RA-negative fraction. The clonotype comes from a woman in her 30s in good health. The CDR3 region is CSVARNNEQFF. In nucleotides, the CDR3 is TGCAGCGTTGCTAGGAACAATGAGCAGTTCTTC.